Presented here are 12 T cell receptor beta chains from one specimen sequenced in a study of blood T cell repertoires in COVID-19. TCRdb keeps only in-frame clones here, not all; method: immunoSEQ multiplex PCR. The sample has roughly 250,000 clones, 85% to 90% seen once; the top ten hold about 1.6%. The sequenced material came from PBMCs or T cells enriched from blood (not recorded which). These receptors all stem from a woman aged 45-65 years who had recovered from COVID-19.

The table lists this clone with a few counts. V and J are TRBV18 and TRBJ1-3, with 7 bases identical to TRBD1. Germline lookup yields CDR1 KGHSH and CDR2 LQKENI. The V and J ends lost 1 base and 6 bases, in that order; junction bases with no gene match: 3. The CDR3 is made up of 14 amino acids. CDR3 DNA: TGTGCCAGCTCACCACGGACAGGATTAAACACCATATATTTT. This sequence encodes CASSPRTGLNTIYF.

V usage is TRBV5-1 and J usage is TRBJ2-1; the match to TRBD2 covers 8 bases. The V segment lost 1 base and the J segment 9 bases; nucleotides outside the gene matches: 6. CDR3 length: 14 residues. The V gene's germline CDR1 is SGHRS and CDR2 YFSETQ. DNA of the CDR3: TGCGCCAGCAGCTTGCCGCGGGAGGCGGGTGAGCAGTTCTTC. Translation gives CASSLPREAGEQFF.

This clone was counted a few times. The V and J genes are TRBV30 and TRBJ2-1; TRBD2 matches 7 bases. Germline CDR1 and CDR2: GTSNPN and SVGIG (reference sequence). Trimming took 2 bases from V and 10 from J; bases not matched to a gene: 11. The CDR3 spans 14 residues. The CDR3 bases are TGTGCCTGGAGTCCGAAGCGGGACCCCCGCGAGCAGTTCTTC. The encoded protein is CAWSPKRDPREQFF. Complete variable domain (other parts from reference TRBV30 and TRBJ2-1): SQTIHQWPATLVQPVGSPLSLECTVEGTSNPNLYWYRQAAGRGLQLLFYSVGIGQISSEVPQNLSASRPQDRQFILSSKKLLLSDSGFYLCAWSPKRDPREQFFGPGTRLTVL.

This clone was counted between two and nine times. The chain joins TRBV28 to TRBJ2-7; D not certain. In germline, CDR1 is MDHEN, CDR2 SYDVKM. The CDR3 runs to 16 residues. The V end was cut by 10 bases, the J end by 4 bases, with 26 bases between. The CDR3 DNA sequence: TGTGCCACCCTCGACGTCCGGCCGGGTAAGGAGTACGAGCAGTACTTC. Protein product: CATLDVRPGKEYEQYF. Full variable domain (remainder filled in from reference TRBV28 and TRBJ2-7): DVKVTQSSRYLVKRTGEKVFLECVQDMDHENMFWYRQDPGLGLRLIYFSYDVKMKEKGDIPEGYSVSREKKERFSLILESASTNQTSMYLCATLDVRPGKEYEQYFGPGTRLTVT.

The chain employs TRBV7-9 and TRBJ1-6; 9 bases fit TRBD1. Germline V gives CDR1 SEHNR, CDR2 FQNEAQ (reference sequence). The CDR3 has 17 residues. The V segment lost 2 bases and the J segment 14 bases; nucleotides outside the gene matches: 16. The CDR3 loop reads CASSLTHPGQGPWALHF. CDR3 coding DNA: TGTGCCAGCAGCTTAACGCACCCGGGACAGGGACCTTGGGCCCTCCACTTT.

The CDR3 DNA follows: TGTGCCAGCGGGACAGGGGGCGAAGCTAACTATGGCTACACCTTC. Translation: CASGTGGEANYGYTF. V usage is TRBV5-4 and J usage is TRBJ1-2, with 12 bases identical to TRBD1. The trim removed 7 bases at V and 0 bases at J, leaving 4 bases unmatched. Germline V gene data show CDR1 as SGHNT and CDR2 as YYREEE (reference sequence). CDR3 length: 15 residues.

This sequence joins TRBV9 and TRBJ2-7; 9 bases match TRBD1. Per the germline V gene, CDR1 is SGDLS and CDR2 is YYNGEE. The length of the CDR3 is 15 residues. Trimming cost V 0 bases and J 4 bases; bases outside gene matches: 5. The CDR3 nucleotides are TGTGCCAGCAGCGTAGCAGGGACAGGGTCGTACGAGCAGTACTTC. This gives the protein CASSVAGTGSYEQYF. Complete variable domain (other parts from reference TRBV9 and TRBJ2-7): DSGVTQTPKHLITATGQRVTLRCSPRSGDLSVYWYQQSLDQGLQFLIQYYNGEERAKGNILERFSAQQFPDLHSELNLSSLELGDSALYFCASSVAGTGSYEQYFGPGTRLTVT.

The V and J genes are TRBV10-3 and TRBJ1-1, with 7 bases identical to TRBD1. After removal of 6 bases from V and 0 bases from J, the junction contained 10 bases not matched to a gene. The germline CDR1 and CDR2 sequences are ENHRY and SYGVKD. The CDR3 is 16 amino acids. The CDR3, as DNA: TGTGCCATCAGCGCCAGACAGGGTGCGATGAACACTGAAGCTTTCTTT. It is translated as CAISARQGAMNTEAFF.

This sequence joins TRBV5-1 and TRBJ2-7, with a weak D call TRBD2 (5 bases). The germline CDR1 and CDR2 sequences are SGHRS and YFSETQ. The V and J ends lost 7 bases and 0 bases respectively, with 14 bases between them. CDR3 length: 14 residues. The CDR3 region is CASRRTPSSYEQYF. The DNA of the CDR3 is TGCGCCAGCCGTCGGACTCCTAGCTCCTACGAGCAGTACTTC.

The chain carries TRBV7-3 and TRBJ2-1; TRBD1 agrees at 9 bases. Germline V CDR1 and CDR2: SGHTA, FQGTGA. The CDR3 length is 13 residues. V shed 3 bases and J 7 bases; nucleotides not matched to a gene: 1. The chain's CDR3 is CASSFGTGNEQFF. The CDR3 nucleotides read TGTGCCAGCAGCTTTGGGACAGGGAATGAGCAGTTCTTC. The complete variable domain, with remaining parts taken from reference TRBV7-3 and TRBJ2-1, reads GAGVSQTPSNKVTEKGKYVELRCDPISGHTALYWYRQSLGQGPEFLIYFQGTGAADDSGLPNDRFFAVRPEGSVSTLKIQRTERGDSAVYLCASSFGTGNEQFFGPGTRLTVL.

This chain joins TRBV30 and TRBJ2-3; no reliable D call. Trimming removed 2 bases from V and 6 bases from J, with 18 bases in between. Germline loops: CDR1 GTSNPN, CDR2 SVGIG (reference sequence). CDR3 length equals 15 residues. The CDR3 sequence: CAWSMSVRSGDTQYF. DNA for the CDR3: TGTGCCTGGAGTATGTCGGTGAGGAGTGGGGATACGCAGTATTTT.

This clone was seen only once. The V call is TRBV28, the J call TRBJ2-3; D perhaps matches TRBD2 (6 bases). The CDR3 length is 15 residues. Germline V gene sequence: CDR1 MDHEN, CDR2 SYDVKM. Trimming took 4 bases from V and 2 from J, leaving 13 bases between them. The CDR3, as DNA: TGTGCCAGCAGTTCCGCGACTAGTTTCACAGATACGCAGTATTTT. Translation: CASSSATSFTDTQYF. Full variable domain (outside the CDR3, taken from reference TRBV28 and TRBJ2-3): DVKVTQSSRYLVKRTGEKVFLECVQDMDHENMFWYRQDPGLGLRLIYFSYDVKMKEKGDIPEGYSVSREKKERFSLILESASTNQTSMYLCASSSATSFTDTQYFGPGTRLTVL.